This T cell receptor (beta chain) was sequenced for a study of type 1 and type 2 diabetes patients. Study results and limitations: Type 2 diabetes repertoires were more diverse than type 1 diabetes repertoires. In type 2 diabetes, highly-expanded CD4+ clones took a median roughly 4% of reads.

Concerning this clonotype: Antigen unknown.

CDR3 length equals 14 residues. Germline assignment: CDR1 SGHRS and CDR2 YFSETQ. Trimming took 0 bases from V and 2 from J, leaving 9 bases between them. Genomic DNA was the PCR template. The TCR beta CDR3 region was amplified using 30 forward and 13 reverse primers. MiXCR, run by TCRdb on the multiplex PCR reads, gives a single entry per CDR3 protein. The table lists fewer than 300,000 distinct CDR3 sequences, approximately 50% of them singletons. This sequence joins TRBV5-1 and TRBJ2-7; D gene ambiguous. The sequenced sample was peripheral blood mononuclear cells (PBMCs). This receptor was obtained from a man in his late teens or twenties with type 2 diabetes. The CDR3 protein is CASSLVVSPYEQYF. The CDR3 bases are TGCGCCAGCAGCTTGGTGGTCAGTCCCTACGAGCAGTACTTC.